Below, 17 T cell receptor beta chains from the same sample are listed, as sequenced in a study of blood T cell repertoires in COVID-19. Some clones are missing from TCRdb's copy, which holds only in-frame ones; the method was immunoSEQ multiplex PCR. Altogether over 200,000 clones are present, 85% to 90% being singletons, with the ten largest covering roughly 3.3%. Sequences were obtained from PBMCs or T cells enriched from blood (not recorded which). The receptors derive from a woman in her forties or fifties in a cohort exposed to, infected with or recovered from COVID-19 (not recorded which).

The CDR3 bases are TGTGCCAGTAGTCCCCTAGGGGGCGCGGGAAACATTCAGTACTTC. Protein sequence: CASSPLGGAGNIQYF. The V gene is TRBV19, the J gene TRBJ2-4, with TRBD1 identical over 7 bases. V trimming: 5 bases; J trimming: 6 bases; junction bases outside the gene matches: 10. The CDR3 contains 15 residues. The germline gives CDR1 LNHDA, CDR2 SQIVND (reference sequence).

The chain couples TRBV10-2 to TRBJ1-2; the D is unclear. The V end lost 8 bases, the J end lost 2 bases, and 6 bases lay between the germline ends. The CDR3 length is 11 residues. The germline CDR1 and CDR2 sequences are WSHSY and SAAADI. The CDR3 loop reads CASGENYGYTF. DNA for the CDR3: TGCGCCAGCGGAGAAAACTATGGCTACACCTTC.

The chain carries TRBV5-1 and TRBJ2-2, with 7 bases identical to TRBD1. Germline values: CDR1 SGHRS, CDR2 YFSETQ. V was pared by 3 bases and J by 5 bases, with 16 bases of the junction left unmatched. The CDR3 is 18 amino acids. The CDR3 loop is CASSSGPGEGARTGELFF. The CDR3 DNA follows: TGCGCCAGCAGCTCGGGACCAGGAGAGGGGGCGCGGACCGGGGAGCTGTTTTTT.

The V and J genes are TRBV28 and TRBJ2-2; D ambiguous. Trimming cost V 3 bases and J 4 bases, with 6 bases left between them. Germline values: CDR1 MDHEN, CDR2 SYDVKM. The CDR3 runs 13 residues. This CDR3 reads CASSFQATGELFF. CDR3 nucleotides: TGTGCCAGCAGTTTCCAAGCCACCGGGGAGCTGTTTTTT. Together with reference TRBV28 and TRBJ2-2, the CDR3 gives the full variable domain: DVKVTQSSRYLVKRTGEKVFLECVQDMDHENMFWYRQDPGLGLRLIYFSYDVKMKEKGDIPEGYSVSREKKERFSLILESASTNQTSMYLCASSFQATGELFFGEGSRLTVL.

The chain employs TRBV9 and TRBJ2-1; D remains unclear. V lost 1 base to trimming and J lost 4 bases, with 12 bases between them. Germline assignment: CDR1 SGDLS and CDR2 YYNGEE. The CDR3 is 15 residues long. For the CDR3, the DNA is TGTGCCAGCAGCGTAAAGAGCGAGCCATACAATGAGCAGTTCTTC. It is translated as CASSVKSEPYNEQFF.

The chain is built from TRBV27 and TRBJ1-3; D is ambiguous. The tail of the sequence fits TRBJ2-2 better, so the J call may be wrong. Germline CDR1 MNHEY, CDR2 SMNVEV (reference sequence). There are 16 residues in the CDR3. This CDR3 reads CASRPTYQLNTGELFF. The CDR3 coding sequence is TGTGCCAGCAGACCGACTTACCAACTGAACACCGGGGAGCTGTTTTTT.

The V and J genes are TRBV4-2 and TRBJ1-1; the D gene is possibly TRBD1 (5 bases). With 4 bases removed from V and 2 bases from J, the gap between germline ends came to 11 bases. The CDR3 length is 14 residues. The germline V gene has CDR1 LGHNA and CDR2 YNFKEQ. This CDR3 is CASSLGHQNTEAFF. In DNA, the CDR3 is TGTGCCAGCAGCCTCGGACATCAAAACACTGAAGCTTTCTTT.

V and J are TRBV9 and TRBJ2-5; the match to TRBD2 covers 8 bases. V shed 0 bases and J 1 base; nucleotides not matched to a gene: 5. The CDR3 has 16 residues. The germline V gene encodes CDR1 SGDLS and CDR2 YYNGEE. DNA of the CDR3: TGTGCCAGCAGCGTAGACTACGGGGGGGCCCAAGAGACCCAGTACTTC. Translated, it gives CASSVDYGGAQETQYF.

The chain is built from TRBV12-3 or TRBV12-4 and TRBJ1-5; 7 bases are a match to TRBD1. Trimming took 6 bases from V and 5 from J; bases not matched to a gene: 4. CDR3 length: 13 amino acids. The CDR3 bases are TGTGCCAGCAGAGACAGGGTCGATCAGCCCCAGCATTTT. This translates into CASRDRVDQPQHF.

This clone was seen only once. The rearrangement joins TRBV2 to TRBJ2-7; 10 bases are a match to TRBD1. The CDR3 is 17 residues long. The V segment lost 3 bases and the J segment 2 bases; nucleotides outside the gene matches: 10. Germline-derived CDR1 and CDR2 are SNHLY and FYNNEI. CDR3 bases: TGTGCCAGCAGTGACGCGACAGGGGGCAGGATAGCCTACGAGCAGTACTTC. It codes for CASSDATGGRIAYEQYF.

The V call is TRBV10-3, the J call TRBJ1-5; perhaps TRBD1 as D (5 bases). CDR3 length: 16 residues. V gave up 3 bases and J gave up 4 bases, with 16 bases separating them. Germline V gives CDR1 ENHRY, CDR2 SYGVKD. The CDR3 protein is CAISEGGGTRNQPQHF. CDR3 DNA: TGTGCCATCAGTGAAGGAGGAGGGACGAGAAATCAGCCCCAGCATTTT.

This chain joins TRBV7-9 and TRBJ2-7, with 8 bases that match TRBD1. Germline V gives CDR1 SEHNR, CDR2 FQNEAQ (reference sequence). The CDR3 has 16 amino acids. The V gene end was trimmed by 6 bases and the J gene end by 2 bases; junction bases not matched to a gene: 12. The CDR3, as DNA: TGTGCCAGCAGTATTACAAAGGGACAGGCTGCCTACGAGCAGTACTTC. Amino acids: CASSITKGQAAYEQYF. The full variable domain, rest sourced from reference TRBV7-9 and TRBJ2-7, is DTGVSQNPRHKITKRGQNVTFRCDPISEHNRLYWYRQTLGQGPEFLTYFQNEAQLEKSRLLSDRFSAERPKGSFSTLEIQRTEQGDSAMYLCASSITKGQAAYEQYFGPGTRLTVT.

The rearrangement uses TRBV2 and TRBJ1-1, with TRBD1 matching over 9 bases. The ends lost 5 bases at V and 0 bases at J; junction bases unmatched: 4. Germline V gene sequence: CDR1 SNHLY, CDR2 FYNNEI. CDR3 length equals 15 residues. DNA of the CDR3: TGTGCCAGCAGTAGGGACAGGGCCATGAACACTGAAGCTTTCTTT. It encodes CASSRDRAMNTEAFF.

Concerning this clone itself: Within the sample, other DNA sequences also encode this same CDR3. CDR3 nucleotides: TGTGCCAGCAGTTTCAGGGGGGGCAATCAGCCCCAGCATTTT. Translating it yields CASSFRGGNQPQHF. The J gene is TRBJ1-5, the V gene TRBV27; TRBD1 aligns across 7 bases. In germline, CDR1 is MNHEY, CDR2 SMNVEV (reference sequence). Trimming at V came to 3 bases and at J to 2 bases, leaving 1 base not matched to a gene. The CDR3 runs to 14 residues.

The genes are TRBV3-1 (or the pseudogene TRBV3-2) and TRBJ2-1; 9 nucleotides match TRBD2. The CDR3 covers 16 residues. Germline CDR1 and CDR2: LGHDT and YNNKEL (reference sequence). The V gene end was trimmed by 4 bases and the J gene end by 1 base; junction bases not matched to a gene: 5. CDR3 protein: CASSLGGLASYNEQFF. The CDR3 DNA follows: TGTGCCAGCAGCCTAGGAGGACTAGCGTCCTACAATGAGCAGTTCTTC.

Only a few counts were recorded for this clone. V and J are TRBV19 and TRBJ1-1, with D tentatively TRBD1 (6 bases). Germline V gene data show CDR1 as LNHDA and CDR2 as SQIVND (reference sequence). Trimming removed 4 bases at V and 4 bases at J, with 13 bases between. The CDR3 contains 14 residues. The CDR3 protein is CASSTRGGVTEAFF. The DNA for the CDR3 is TGTGCCAGTAGTACCAGGGGTGGGGTCACTGAAGCTTTCTTT.

In this sample, this clone turned up once. The rearrangement links TRBV11-2 to TRBJ2-5; D is uncertain. Deletions cut 3 bases from V and 5 bases from J, with 4 bases between. Per germline, CDR1 SGHAT and CDR2 FQNNGV. CDR3 length: 11 amino acids. This CDR3 is CASSFLETQYF. CDR3 DNA sequence: TGTGCCAGCAGCTTTCTCGAGACCCAGTACTTC.